The entry that follows covers one T cell receptor (beta chain) sequence. Its target is unknown. The data were taken from a study of T cell responses to AZD1222 COVID-19 vaccine. V lost 6 bases and J lost 6, with 21 bases in between. Germline CDR1 and CDR2: MDHEN and SYDVKM. There are 16 residues in the CDR3. The assay was immunoSEQ multiplex PCR, and TCRdb's table has in-frame clones only and misses some. The sample lists fewer than 150,000 clones, approximately 84% occurring once. General study points: Of spike-specific TCRs, nearly half reportedly target regions left unmutated in variants. A mostly white British donor set with more females was recruited, and clonal diversity was possibly underestimated. Across spike, vaccine-associated CD4 TCRs were found, dominant at 160-218 and 743-854.

The material was peripheral blood, obtained on day 0 of AZD1222 vaccination. The chain uses TRBV28 and TRBJ2-1; tentatively, D is TRBD1 or TRBD2 (5 bases each). The sequence was obtained from an adult in good health. CDR3 in DNA: TGTGCCAGCAGCCCCCGGGACGGACGTCGCACCAATGAGCAGTTCTTC. Amino acid sequence: CASSPRDGRRTNEQFF.